This TCR beta chain was observed in a study of cytomegalovirus exposure and HLA in healthy donors. Germline V gene sequence: CDR1 LGHNA, CDR2 YNFKEQ. The trim removed 1 base at V and 5 bases at J, leaving 4 bases unmatched. This CDR3 comprises 15 residues. The PCR made use of 60 Vbeta and 13 Jbeta primers. Data came from immunoSEQ multiplex PCR; TCRdb stores just in-frame clones and leaves some out. The table lists 150,000 or so clones, approximately 84% of them singletons, with 0.95% to 1.3% in the top ten. The sample comprised PBMCs. The rearrangement uses TRBV4-2 and TRBJ2-2, with 7 bases lining up with TRBD1. The source is a man aged 25 to 45 in good health and CMV-seronegative. This CDR3 reads CASSQGQGWTGELFF. CDR3 coding DNA: TGTGCCAGCAGCCAAGGACAGGGTTGGACCGGGGAGCTGTTTTTT.